This is a list of T cell receptor beta chains from one sample in a study of T cell changes during pregnancy in multiple sclerosis. This table comes from immunoSEQ multiplex PCR, and its TCRdb copy is limited to in-frame clones, with some not included. The sample holds 30,000 to 45,000 clones, 91% seen once. Sequencing used CD4+ T cells from peripheral blood mononuclear cells, obtained in the second trimester of pregnancy. The receptors here all came from a female donor in good health, enrolled as a control in a pregnancy study. The CDR3 runs from the conserved cysteine through the conserved F or W. Each record gives: V gene, CDR3 protein.

V: TRBV6-1
CDR3: CASRPRGAGELFF

V: TRBV6-5
CDR3: CASRPLTGIGTEAFF

V: TRBV18
CDR3: CASSDSSYEQYF

V: TRBV28
CDR3: CASSLGQGTYEQYF

V: TRBV27
CDR3: CASSLSGAEDTQYF

V: TRBV28
CDR3: CASSLWLQKNTEAFF

V: TRBV7-2
CDR3: CASSLMTSGGSTQYF

V: TRBV6-5
CDR3: CASSPTGNQPQHF

V: TRBV6-1
CDR3: CASSEYRVDRTYYNEQFF

V: TRBV7-6
CDR3: CASSLQARGELFF

V: TRBV19
CDR3: CATKDGRPSSYEQYF

V: TRBV5-1
CDR3: CASSLSQRGTQETQYF

V: TRBV6-5
CDR3: CASRVGGRGEQYF

V: TRBV19
CDR3: CASSILLLAGGLNTGELFF

V: TRBV11-2
CDR3: CASSQQYEYEQYF

V: TRBV30
CDR3: CACLGSGSSYEQYF

V: TRBV28
CDR3: CASIGSWGLKEKLFF

V: TRBV29-1
CDR3: CSAGTGVNEQFF

V: TRBV6-5
CDR3: CASRSGGPGGELFF

V: TRBV5-1
CDR3: CASGYGGEMYHGELFF

V: TRBV5-4
CDR3: CASSPRLDSMNTEAFF

V: TRBV9
CDR3: CASSGQISGNTIYF

V: TRBV6-5
CDR3: CASSPSGRGEQFF

V: TRBV7-8
CDR3: CASSSGTSWNEQFF

V: TRBV9
CDR3: CASSRGHSGANEQFF

V: TRBV6-5
CDR3: CASRDLAGASQFF

V: TRBV27
CDR3: CASSLFKFIGQGDSTDTQYF

V: TRBV27
CDR3: CASMAPGEGVDTQYF

V: TRBV6-1
CDR3: CASSERGLPWSETQYF

V: TRBV28
CDR3: CASSSSADTQYF